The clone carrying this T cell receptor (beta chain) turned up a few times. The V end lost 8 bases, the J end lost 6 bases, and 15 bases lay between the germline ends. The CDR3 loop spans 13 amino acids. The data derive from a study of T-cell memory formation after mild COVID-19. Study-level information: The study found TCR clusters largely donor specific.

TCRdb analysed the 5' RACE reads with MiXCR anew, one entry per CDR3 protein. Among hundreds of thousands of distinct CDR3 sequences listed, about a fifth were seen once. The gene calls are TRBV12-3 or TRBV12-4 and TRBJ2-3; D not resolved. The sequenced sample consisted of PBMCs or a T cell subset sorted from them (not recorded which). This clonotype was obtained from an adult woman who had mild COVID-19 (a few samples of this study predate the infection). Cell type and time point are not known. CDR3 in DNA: TGTGCCAGCGGGCGGCCGTCACGGGATACGCAGTATTTT. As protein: CASGRPSRDTQYF.